This T cell receptor (beta chain) is drawn from a study of blood T cell repertoires in COVID-19. Background on the study: PBMCs, B-cell-depleted T cells, or T cells were the source of the cDNA or gDNA that made up the material.

TCRdb keeps only in-frame clones here, not all; method: immunoSEQ multiplex PCR. The table lists 95,000 to 100,000 clones, about four fifths of them singletons, with roughly 22% in the top ten. The CDR3 is 12 amino acids. The V gene lost 2 bases and the J gene lost 5 bases, with 3 bases spanning the gap. CDR1 and CDR2 from the germline V gene are LGHDT and YNNKEL (reference sequence). This clonotype was sampled from a human donor in a cohort sampled during active COVID-19. This chain joins TRBV3-1 (or the pseudogene TRBV3-2) and TRBJ2-2; D gene ambiguous. Sample: peripheral blood. In nucleotides, the CDR3 is TGTGCCAGCAGCCAACCGACCGGGGAGCTGTTTTTT. It translates to CASSQPTGELFF.